A selection of T cell receptor beta chains follows, all from one sample in a study of T-cell reconstitution after alpha-beta-depleted transplantation in children. TCRdb reanalysed the PCR reads using MiXCR and keeps one entry per CDR3 protein. In the table there are about 210,000 distinct CDR3 sequences, around a sixth of which are singletons. The sample here was PBMCs, mostly from graft donor cells, taken 360 days after TCRalphabeta/CD19-depleted stem cell transplant. Source of these receptors: a male patient between 2 and 15 years old who had a stem cell transplant for acute lymphoblastic leukemia, so the T cells may come from the graft donor. Both conserved end residues are part of each CDR3. The order of the fields is J gene, clone size, V gene, D gene, CDR3 protein, CDR3 DNA. D genes are given only for firm matches. The listing skips clone size in some rows; elsewhere it reads once, few, many or a size class.

TRBJ1-4,.,TRBV12-3/TRBV12-4,TRBD1,CASRLTGDREKLFF,TGTGCCAGCAGGCTGACAGGGGATCGGGAAAAACTGTTTTTT
TRBJ2-5,.,TRBV14,.,CASSQVWAGRKTQYF,TGTGCCAGCAGCCAAGTATGGGCCGGGCGAAAGACCCAGTACTTC
TRBJ1-3,.,TRBV6-5,TRBD1,CASSNRGLEGNTIYF,TGTGCCAGCAGTAACAGGGGGCTGGAAGGAAACACCATATATTTT
TRBJ2-5,once,TRBV30,TRBD1,CAWLQGAQETQYF,TGTGCCTGGCTACAGGGGGCCCAAGAGACCCAGTACTTC
TRBJ2-5,few,TRBV7-6,.,CASSLQTGKETQYF,TGTGCCAGCAGCTTACAGACAGGAAAAGAGACCCAGTACTTC
TRBJ1-5,.,TRBV10-3,.,CAISESRDGPYSNQPQHF,TGTGCCATCAGTGAATCAAGGGACGGGCCCTATAGCAATCAGCCCCAGCATTTT
TRBJ2-7,.,TRBV7-2,TRBD2,CASSSGLAMAYEQYF,TGTGCCAGCAGCTCTGGACTAGCGATGGCCTACGAGCAGTACTTC
TRBJ2-7,.,TRBV18,TRBD1,CASSPPGTGSSYEQYF,TGTGCCAGCTCACCACCGGGGACAGGCAGCTCCTACGAGCAGTACTTC
TRBJ2-7,.,TRBV5-1,.,CASSLENNYEQYF,TGCGCCAGCAGCTTGGAGAATAACTACGAGCAGTACTTC
TRBJ2-5,many,TRBV20-1,TRBD2,CSASRGGSETQYF,TGCAGTGCTAGCCGCGGGGGGTCGGAGACCCAGTACTTC
TRBJ2-7,many,TRBV18,.,CASSPLDYGTSYEQYF,TGTGCCAGCTCACCACTCGACTACGGGACTTCCTACGAGCAGTACTTC
TRBJ1-1,many,TRBV5-1,.,CASSFSAVAGNTEAFF,TGCGCCAGCAGCTTCAGCGCGGTTGCAGGGAACACTGAAGCTTTCTTT
TRBJ2-7,.,TRBV15,TRBD1,CATSRVTGTGAYEQYF,TGTGCCACCAGCAGGGTAACCGGGACAGGGGCGTACGAGCAGTACTTC
TRBJ1-5,.,TRBV18,.,CASSKGGTFGTGNQPQHF,TGTGCCAGCTCAAAGGGGGGGACCTTTGGAACGGGCAATCAGCCCCAGCATTTT
TRBJ2-4,few,TRBV4-2,TRBD2,CASSQDLAENIQYF,TGTGCCAGCAGCCAAGATCTAGCGGAAAACATTCAGTACTTC